Following are 26 T cell receptor beta chains from one sample sequenced in a study of cytomegalovirus exposure and HLA in healthy donors. Use of 60 Vbeta and 13 Jbeta primers characterized the PCR. Generated by immunoSEQ multiplex PCR, the TCRdb table keeps only in-frame clones and is missing some. The sample holds about 120,000 clones; approximately 65% are singletons and the top ten take 1.5%. The sequenced sample was PBMCs. Source of these receptors: a man aged 18-30 years in good health and CMV-seronegative.

The J gene is TRBJ1-1, the V gene TRBV19; weak D call: TRBD1 (5 bases). CDR1 LNHDA and CDR2 SQIVND come from the germline V gene (reference sequence). CDR3 length equals 18 residues. With 1 base removed from V and 1 base from J, the gap between germline ends came to 19 bases. CDR3 DNA sequence: TGTGCCAGTAGTATAGTAAGAGGAGGGTATCAGGGGAACACTGAAGCTTTCTTT. Translating it yields CASSIVRGGYQGNTEAFF.

The chain has TRBV25-1 and TRBJ2-7; TRBD2 matches at 14 bases. This CDR3 spans 13 amino acids. After removal of 7 bases from V and 6 bases from J, the junction contained 2 bases not matched to a gene. Germline V gene data show CDR1 as MGHDK and CDR2 as SYGVNS. The CDR3 sequence: CASTGLAGGEQYF. In DNA form, the CDR3 reads TGTGCCAGCACCGGACTAGCGGGAGGCGAGCAGTACTTC.

This clone was seen just once. The rearrangement joins TRBV11-2 to TRBJ2-7; D perhaps matches TRBD1 (5 bases). CDR1 SGHAT and CDR2 FQNNGV come from the germline V gene. The V and J ends lost 1 base and 4 bases respectively, with 8 bases between them. This CDR3 is 13 amino acids long. The CDR3 nucleotides read TGTGCCAGCAGCTTAGTAGGGGTATACGAGCAGTACTTC. It translates to CASSLVGVYEQYF.

The rearrangement uses TRBV4-2 and TRBJ1-1; D might be TRBD1 (5 bases). Per the germline V gene, CDR1 is LGHNA and CDR2 is YNFKEQ. The V and J ends lost 4 bases and 5 bases respectively, with 14 bases between them. This CDR3 comprises 14 residues. The CDR3 coding sequence is TGTGCCAGCAGCCTCCAGACAGTGGGGACTGAAGCTTTCTTT. This sequence encodes CASSLQTVGTEAFF.

V usage is TRBV6-4 and J usage is TRBJ2-3; 7 bases are a match to TRBD2. The V segment lost 2 bases and the J segment 2 bases; nucleotides outside the gene matches: 1. CDR1 MRHNA and CDR2 SNTAGT come from the germline V gene. The CDR3 sequence is 14 residues long. The CDR3 coding sequence is TGTGCCAGCAGTGACGGGGGGGACACAGATACGCAGTATTTT. Its protein is CASSDGGDTDTQYF.

The chain carries TRBV6-6 and TRBJ2-3, with D possibly being TRBD2 (5 bases). V shed 6 bases and J shed 1 base, with 14 bases lying between them. The germline V gene has CDR1 MNHNY and CDR2 SVGAGI (reference sequence). CDR3 length: 15 amino acids. Written as DNA, the CDR3 is TGTGCCAGCAGGGACGGTTCCGGGGGCACAGATACGCAGTATTTT. Amino acids: CASRDGSGGTDTQYF.

This CDR3 reads CASGLVILLTGATEAFF. Here the CDR3 DNA reads TGTGCTAGTGGTTTGGTGATTTTGTTGACAGGGGCCACTGAAGCTTTCTTT. The gene calls are TRBV12-5 and TRBJ1-1, with 8 bases matching TRBD1. The germline CDR1 and CDR2 sequences are LGHNT and FRNRAP. The J segment lost 4 bases and the V segment lost 0 bases, leaving 10 bases of the junction unmatched. This CDR3 is built from 17 residues.

This clone turned up a few times. The chain combines TRBV27 with TRBJ2-7; TRBD2 matches at 7 bases. Looked up from germline, CDR1 is MNHEY and CDR2 is SMNVEV (reference sequence). CDR3 length: 14 residues. The V segment lost 9 bases and the J segment 0 bases; nucleotides outside the gene matches: 8. CDR3 residues: CASSGGSSSYEQYF. The CDR3 DNA follows: TGTGCCAGTTCGGGGGGATCGAGCTCCTACGAGCAGTACTTC.

The chain joins TRBV5-4 to TRBJ2-3; D not certain. Per the germline V gene, CDR1 is SGHNT and CDR2 is YYREEE (reference sequence). The CDR3 runs 13 residues. V was trimmed by 9 bases and J by 2 bases, leaving 13 bases between them. The CDR3 sequence is CATRRSHTDTQYF. The CDR3 DNA is TGTGCCACCAGACGAAGCCACACAGATACGCAGTATTTT.

V and J are TRBV25-1 and TRBJ2-5; 12 positions agree with TRBD2. Germline CDR1 is MGHDK and CDR2 is SYGVNS. V lost 2 bases, J lost 5 bases, and 9 bases stayed unmatched. The CDR3 is made up of 17 amino acids. The CDR3 spells CASSEEGTSGLVETQYF. As DNA, the CDR3 is TGTGCCAGCAGTGAAGAGGGGACTAGCGGGCTGGTGGAGACCCAGTACTTC.

V and J are TRBV7-8 and TRBJ2-7, with TRBD1 matching 9 bases. The CDR3 is made up of 15 amino acids. V shed 5 bases and J 0 bases; nucleotides not matched to a gene: 5. Germline CDR1 and CDR2: SGHVS and FQNEAQ. The CDR3 loop reads CASSPDRGISYEQYF. The CDR3 DNA follows: TGTGCCAGCAGCCCGGACAGGGGTATCTCCTACGAGCAGTACTTC.

The chain recombines TRBV19 with TRBJ1-2; D gene unclear. In germline, CDR1 is LNHDA, CDR2 SQIVND (reference sequence). CDR3 length: 13 residues. Trimming shortened V by 6 bases and J by 7 bases, and 15 bases separated the two germline ends. The CDR3 region is CASSRTVNPGYTF. CDR3 bases: TGTGCCAGTAGCCGCACAGTAAACCCTGGCTACACCTTC.

In this sample, this clone turned up once. The sample holds other DNA sequences that translate to the same CDR3. This chain links TRBV9 with TRBJ2-3; 13 bases line up with TRBD2. In germline, CDR1 is SGDLS, CDR2 YYNGEE. With V trimmed by 2 bases and J by 5 bases, 5 bases remained unmatched. This CDR3 region has 16 residues. The CDR3 protein is CASSVGLAGVEDTQYF. The CDR3 coding sequence is TGTGCCAGCAGCGTTGGACTAGCGGGAGTGGAAGATACGCAGTATTTT.

Turning to this clone: Relative to the germline gene, one junction end is altered; a read error may explain this. This chain links TRBV5-4 with TRBJ2-7; 9 bases align to TRBD2. Germline lookup yields CDR1 SGHNT and CDR2 YYREEE (reference sequence). This CDR3 has 16 amino acids. CDR3 sequence: CACSSPGRAGGHEQYF. DNA of the CDR3: TGTGCCTGCAGCTCCCCGGGGCGAGCGGGGGGCCACGAGCAGTACTTC.

The chain has TRBV7-2 and TRBJ2-1, with TRBD2 matching 8 bases. The germline V gene has CDR1 SGHTA and CDR2 FQGNSA. V was clipped by 5 bases and J by 1 base; unmatched bases: 7. The CDR3 sequence is 16 residues long. The CDR3 protein is CASSQLAGGSYNEQFF. The DNA of the CDR3 is TGTGCCAGCAGCCAACTCGCGGGGGGATCCTACAATGAGCAGTTCTTC.

The chain has TRBV19 and TRBJ2-5; no clear D gene. This CDR3 region has 16 residues. The germline V gene encodes CDR1 LNHDA and CDR2 SQIVND (reference sequence). V lost 0 bases, J lost 4 bases, and 15 bases lay in between. The CDR3 sequence: CASSIDGSSRTETQYF. CDR3 coding DNA: TGTGCCAGTAGTATAGACGGTAGCTCGAGAACAGAGACCCAGTACTTC. The variable domain in full, with the rest retrieved from reference TRBV19 and TRBJ2-5, is DGGITQSPKYLFRKEGQNVTLSCEQNLNHDAMYWYRQDPGQGLRLIYYSQIVNDFQKGDIAEGYSVSREKKESFPLTVTSAQKNPTAFYLCASSIDGSSRTETQYFGPGTRLLVL.

The chain is built from TRBV6-6 and TRBJ2-7; tentatively, D is TRBD1 (5 bases). V lost 8 bases, J lost 7 bases, and 15 bases lay in between. The V gene's germline CDR1 is MNHNY and CDR2 SVGAGI (reference sequence). The CDR3 sequence is 12 residues long. CDR3 DNA: TGTGCCAGCTCCTTCAGGGTTTGGGAGCAGTACTTC. Translated: CASSFRVWEQYF.

Turning to this clone: One junction end disagrees with the germline gene, perhaps due to a read error. The rearrangement joins TRBV20-1 to TRBJ2-5; D perhaps matches TRBD1 (6 bases). CDR1 is DFQATT and CDR2 is SNEGSKA in the germline V gene (reference sequence). The length of the CDR3 is 11 residues. In DNA, the CDR3 is TGCAGTGCCCCCCGGTTGGGGGCCGAGAACTTC. This translates into CSAPRLGAENF.

This clone has only one observation. The V call is TRBV14, the J call TRBJ2-3; tentatively, D is TRBD1 (6 bases). This CDR3 is built from 14 residues. Germline assignment: CDR1 SGHDN and CDR2 FVKESK. The V and J ends lost 1 base and 7 bases respectively, with 12 bases between them. Here the CDR3 reads CASSQGQGRYTQYF. In DNA, the CDR3 is TGTGCCAGCAGCCAAGGGCAGGGGCGATATACGCAGTATTTT. Variable domain in full (rest from reference TRBV14 and TRBJ2-3): EAGVTQFPSHSVIEKGQTVTLRCDPISGHDNLYWYRRVMGKEIKFLLHFVKESKQDESGMPNNRFLAERTGGTYSTLKVQPAELEDSGVYFCASSQGQGRYTQYFGPGTRLTVL.

The V and J genes are TRBV18 and TRBJ1-1, with a tentative D call TRBD1 (6 bases). Germline CDR1 and CDR2: KGHSH and LQKENI. The CDR3 totals 16 residues. V was clipped by 2 bases and J by 0 bases, with 13 bases between them. CDR3 nucleotide sequence: TGTGCCAGCTCACCATTAGGGGGATCCATGAACACTGAAGCTTTCTTT. Translated: CASSPLGGSMNTEAFF.

This clone appeared once. The chain couples TRBV30 to TRBJ2-5; D not certain. Germline V CDR1 and CDR2: GTSNPN, SVGIG (reference sequence). Trimming stripped 3 bases from V and 2 bases from J, with 13 bases between. The CDR3 length is 14 residues. CDR3 residues: CAWSGLAGQETQYF. In DNA form, the CDR3 reads TGTGCCTGGAGCGGGTTAGCCGGGCAAGAGACCCAGTACTTC.

This clone was seen only a few times. V gene TRBV6-5 combines with J gene TRBJ2-2; the match to TRBD2 covers 10 bases. This CDR3 is 16 amino acids long. J was trimmed by 7 bases and V by 2 bases; bases with no gene match: 7. Germline V lookup: CDR1 MNHEY, CDR2 SVGAGI. The CDR3 DNA sequence: TGTGCCAGCAGTTACACAGCGGGGGGGTTTGGCGGGGAGCTGTTTTTT. Residues: CASSYTAGGFGGELFF.

The chain links TRBV5-1 to TRBJ2-5, with TRBD1 identical over 7 bases. The CDR3 covers 14 residues. V shed 0 bases and J 4 bases; nucleotides not matched to a gene: 3. Per germline, CDR1 SGHRS and CDR2 YFSETQ. The CDR3 sequence: CASSLEGARETQYF. CDR3 DNA sequence: TGCGCCAGCAGCTTGGAGGGGGCGCGAGAGACCCAGTACTTC. Variable domain in full (rest from reference TRBV5-1 and TRBJ2-5): KAGVTQTPRYLIKTRGQQVTLSCSPISGHRSVSWYQQTPGQGLQFLFEYFSETQRNKGNFPGRFSGRQFSNSRSEMNVSTLELGDSALYLCASSLEGARETQYFGPGTRLLVL.

The CDR3 region has the DNA TGTGCCAGCAGCCCAACCGGGACAGGGGGCGTAGAGACCCAGTACTTC. Amino acids: CASSPTGTGGVETQYF. V usage is TRBV9 and J usage is TRBJ2-5; 12 nucleotides align to TRBD1. In germline, CDR1 is SGDLS, CDR2 YYNGEE. Unmatched junction bases numbered 8, after V lost 4 bases and J lost 4 bases. This CDR3 is built from 16 residues.

V usage is TRBV19 and J usage is TRBJ2-7; possible D gene TRBD1, 6 bases. This CDR3 has 15 amino acids. The V and J ends lost 5 bases and 0 bases respectively, with 14 bases between them. CDR1 is LNHDA and CDR2 is SQIVND in the germline V gene (reference sequence). The DNA of the CDR3 is TGTGCCAGTAGTCCTCAGGGGACGCGCTCCTACGAGCAGTACTTC. Protein sequence: CASSPQGTRSYEQYF.

This chain joins TRBV2 and TRBJ2-5; TRBD1 matches 8 bases. CDR3 size: 15 residues. Germline-derived CDR1 and CDR2 are SNHLY and FYNNEI. J lost 2 bases, V lost 4 bases, and 6 bases had no gene match. The chain's CDR3 is CASSGRQGIQETQYF. For the CDR3, the DNA is TGTGCCAGCAGTGGGAGACAGGGGATACAAGAGACCCAGTACTTC.